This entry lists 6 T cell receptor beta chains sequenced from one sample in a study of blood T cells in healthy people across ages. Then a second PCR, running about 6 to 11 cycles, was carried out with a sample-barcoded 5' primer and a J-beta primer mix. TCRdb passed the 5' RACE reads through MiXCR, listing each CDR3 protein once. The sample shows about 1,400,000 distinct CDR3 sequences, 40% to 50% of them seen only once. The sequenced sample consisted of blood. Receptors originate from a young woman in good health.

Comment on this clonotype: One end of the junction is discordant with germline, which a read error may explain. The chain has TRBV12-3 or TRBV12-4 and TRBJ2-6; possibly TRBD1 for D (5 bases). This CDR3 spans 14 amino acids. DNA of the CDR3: TGTGCCAGCGGTCATTCCTCTGGGGCCAACGTCCTGATTTTC. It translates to CASGHSSGANVLIF.

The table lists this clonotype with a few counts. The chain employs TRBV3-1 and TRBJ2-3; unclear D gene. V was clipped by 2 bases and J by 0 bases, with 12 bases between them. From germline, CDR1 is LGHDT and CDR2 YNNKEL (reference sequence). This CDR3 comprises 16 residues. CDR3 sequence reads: CASSQYNLLSTDTQYF. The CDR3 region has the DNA TGTGCCAGCAGCCAATACAATCTACTGAGCACAGATACGCAGTATTTT.

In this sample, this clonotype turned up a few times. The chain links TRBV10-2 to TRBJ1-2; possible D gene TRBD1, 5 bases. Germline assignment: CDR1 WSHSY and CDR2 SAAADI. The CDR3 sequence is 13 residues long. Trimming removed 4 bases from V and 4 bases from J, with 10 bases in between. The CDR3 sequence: CASSADSIYGYTF. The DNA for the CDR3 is TGCGCCAGCAGTGCCGACAGTATCTATGGCTACACCTTC.

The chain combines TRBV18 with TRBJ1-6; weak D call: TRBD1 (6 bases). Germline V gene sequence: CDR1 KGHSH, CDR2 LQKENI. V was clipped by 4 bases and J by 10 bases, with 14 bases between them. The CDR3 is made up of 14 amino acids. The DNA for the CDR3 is TGTGCCAGCTCACACGGACAGCCGTGGTCACCCCTCCACTTT. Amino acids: CASSHGQPWSPLHF.

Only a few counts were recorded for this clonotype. CDR3 nucleotide sequence: TGCGCCAGCAGCCAAGACCAGAGCGGGATCGGCTACGAGCAGTACTTC. It specifies CASSQDQSGIGYEQYF. J is TRBJ2-7 and V is TRBV4-1; 7 bases line up with TRBD2. Trimming at V came to 0 bases and at J to 3 bases, leaving 8 bases not matched to a gene. The CDR3 has 16 residues. The germline V gene encodes CDR1 MGHRA and CDR2 YSYEKL.

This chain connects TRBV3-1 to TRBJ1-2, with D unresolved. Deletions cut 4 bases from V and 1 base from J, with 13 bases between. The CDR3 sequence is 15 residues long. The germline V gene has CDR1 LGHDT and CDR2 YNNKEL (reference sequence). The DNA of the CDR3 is TGTGCCAGCAGCCTCGGGGTCCAGCTTAACTATGGCTACACCTTC. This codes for CASSLGVQLNYGYTF.